A single sample is the source of the 20 T cell receptor beta chains below, sequenced in a study of T-cell memory formation after mild COVID-19. In TCRdb, the 5' RACE reads were re-called with MiXCR into one record per CDR3 protein. There are approximately 490,000 distinct CDR3 sequences in the sample; over 20% occur only once, and 9.5% to 15% lies in the top ten. The sequenced sample was PBMCs or a T cell subset sorted from them (not recorded which). The receptors originated from an adult woman who had mild COVID-19 (a few samples of this study predate the infection). Cell type and time point are not known.

The rearrangement uses TRBV7-3 and TRBJ2-1; D is ambiguous. The CDR3 totals 15 residues. With 5 bases removed from V and 3 bases from J, the gap between germline ends came to 14 bases. Germline V gene data show CDR1 as SGHTA and CDR2 as FQGTGA. CDR3 DNA: TGTGCCAGCAGCCAAATCCCCAACTACTACAATGAGCAGTTCTTC. This translates into CASSQIPNYYNEQFF.

This clonotype was found a few times. The gene calls are TRBV5-1 and TRBJ1-4; 10 bases are shared with TRBD1. Germline lookup yields CDR1 SGHRS and CDR2 YFSETQ. The length of the CDR3 is 15 residues. V was clipped by 1 base and J by 7 bases; unmatched bases: 4. As DNA, the CDR3 is TGCGCCAGCAGCTTGAAGACAGGGGGCGGTGAAAAACTGTTTTTT. This translates into CASSLKTGGGEKLFF.

DNA of the CDR3: TGTGCCAGCAGCTTAGTAGCGGGAGATCACAATGAGCAGTTCTTC. Translated: CASSLVAGDHNEQFF. J is TRBJ2-1 and V is TRBV7-2, with 9 bases matching TRBD2. The CDR3 spans 15 residues. The V segment lost 1 base and the J segment 5 bases; nucleotides outside the gene matches: 3. Germline CDR1 reads SGHTA; CDR2 reads FQGNSA.

This clonotype was picked up a small number of times. The rearrangement joins TRBV6-6 to TRBJ2-3; TRBD2 agrees at 10 bases. The CDR3 extends over 15 amino acids. The ends lost 5 bases at V and 4 bases at J; junction bases unmatched: 6. Germline CDR1 and CDR2: MNHNY and SVGAGI (reference sequence). CDR3 bases: TGTGCCAGCAGTGTCGCGCTAGCGGGAGCAGATACGCAGTATTTT. Amino acids: CASSVALAGADTQYF.

J is TRBJ1-1 and V is TRBV3-1; tentatively, D is TRBD1 (6 bases). This CDR3 region has 15 residues. Germline-derived CDR1 and CDR2 are LGHDT and YNNKEL (reference sequence). The germline V and J ends were trimmed by 4 bases and 1 base, with 13 bases remaining between them. The CDR3 sequence is CASSPLGAPNTEAFF. For the CDR3, the DNA is TGTGCCAGCAGCCCCTTGGGGGCTCCGAACACTGAAGCTTTCTTT.

Only a few counts were recorded for this clonotype. The V gene is TRBV5-1, the J gene TRBJ2-3, with D possibly matching TRBD2 (5 bases). Per germline, CDR1 SGHRS and CDR2 YFSETQ. There are 15 residues in the CDR3. Between the trimmed V and J ends, which lost 2 bases and 2 bases, there was a span of 12 bases. The CDR3 DNA sequence: TGCGCCAGCAGCTTTATGGAGGCCCCCACAGATACGCAGTATTTT. Protein: CASSFMEAPTDTQYF.

In this sample, this clonotype turned up a few times. This rearrangement joins TRBV12-3 or TRBV12-4 to TRBJ1-5, with D perhaps matching TRBD1 (5 bases). Trimming pared 5 bases from V and 4 bases from J, leaving 15 bases between. This CDR3 region has 15 residues. CDR3 in DNA: TGTGCCAGCAGTCGCGGACAACCTAGTAATCAGCCCCAGCATTTT. Amino acids: CASSRGQPSNQPQHF.

The sample holds one count of this clonotype. The chain recombines TRBV30 with TRBJ1-1; 8 bases agree with TRBD1. CDR1 is GTSNPN, CDR2 SVGIG, per germline (reference sequence). V lost 1 base to trimming and J lost 9 bases; unmatched junction nucleotides: 10. The CDR3 has 14 residues. Here the CDR3 DNA reads TGTGCCTGGAGTGCAGGACAGGGAAAGAGAAAAGCTTTCTTT. As protein: CAWSAGQGKRKAFF.

This clonotype has a handful of counts. The chain links TRBV5-1 to TRBJ2-7; 10 nucleotides line up with TRBD1. V shed 5 bases, J shed 5 bases, and the junction held 7 bases outside the gene matches. CDR3 length: 14 residues. Germline loops: CDR1 SGHRS, CDR2 YFSETQ. The CDR3 DNA follows: TGCGCCAGCAGATTGACAGGGGGCGTGGACGAGCAGTACTTC. Translating it yields CASRLTGGVDEQYF.

This clonotype turned up a few times. The chain uses TRBV12-3 or TRBV12-4 and TRBJ2-7; tentatively, D is TRBD1 or TRBD2 (5 bases each). V lost 4 bases and J 1 base, leaving 17 bases between the germline ends. The CDR3 is 16 residues long. In nucleotides, the CDR3 is TGTGCCAGCAGTTCTCCCAACTCGAGGGGATCCTACGAGCAGTACTTC. This codes for CASSSPNSRGSYEQYF.

This clonotype was found a few times. This chain links TRBV6-1 with TRBJ1-2, with a weak D call TRBD1 (5 bases). Trimming took off 7 bases at V and 0 bases at J, with 9 bases between the two ends. The germline V gene encodes CDR1 MNHNS and CDR2 SASEGT. This CDR3 has 13 residues. In nucleotides, the CDR3 is TGTGCCAGCATGAGGGGAGCTAACTATGGCTACACCTTC. This translates into CASMRGANYGYTF.

This clonotype was observed a handful of times. The rearrangement joins TRBV4-1 to TRBJ2-2, with a weak D call TRBD1 (6 bases). Trimming shortened V by 0 bases and J by 4 bases, and 12 bases separated the two germline ends. The CDR3 length is 16 residues. Germline CDR1 reads MGHRA; CDR2 reads YSYEKL. CDR3 region: CASSQDLTGFTGELFF. The CDR3 region has the DNA TGCGCCAGCAGCCAAGATCTTACAGGGTTCACCGGGGAGCTGTTTTTT.

This clonotype has a handful of counts. This sequence joins TRBV7-9 and TRBJ2-5; the match to TRBD1 covers 7 bases. This CDR3 is 14 amino acids long. Germline CDR1 reads SEHNR; CDR2 reads FQNEAQ (reference sequence). Losses at the gene ends were 5 bases for V and 2 bases for J; bases not matched to a gene: 5. Here the CDR3 DNA reads TGTGCCAGCAGCGCACCCAGGGGGCAAGAGACCCAGTACTTC. This sequence encodes CASSAPRGQETQYF.

This clonotype was recorded once. V is TRBV24-1 and J is TRBJ2-1; the D is unclear. There are 15 residues in the CDR3. CDR1 is KGHDR and CDR2 is SFDVKD in the germline V gene. V was pared by 3 bases and J by 4 bases, with 12 bases between. The CDR3: CATSDTLARYNEQFF. CDR3 nucleotide sequence: TGTGCCACCAGTGATACGCTGGCCCGTTACAATGAGCAGTTCTTC.

The V gene is TRBV7-8, the J gene TRBJ2-3; 13 bases are shared with TRBD2. The germline V gene encodes CDR1 SGHVS and CDR2 FQNEAQ. Trimming cost V 3 bases and J 3 bases; bases outside gene matches: 12. The CDR3 covers 19 residues. The CDR3 bases are TGTGCCAGCAGCTTTAAATACGGCGGACTAGCGGGGGAGACAGATACGCAGTATTTT. Its protein product is CASSFKYGGLAGETDTQYF.

The CDR3 is CASSSSGITDTQYF. The DNA for the CDR3 is TGTGCCAGCAGCTCAAGCGGGATCACAGATACGCAGTATTTT. The rearrangement links TRBV13 to TRBJ2-3; 7 bases map to TRBD2. This CDR3 has 14 amino acids. Trimming took 4 bases from V and 2 from J; bases not matched to a gene: 3. CDR1 and CDR2 (germline): PRHDT, FYEKMQ (reference sequence). The variable domain in full, completed from reference TRBV13 and TRBJ2-3, reads AAGVIQSPRHLIKEKRETATLKCYPIPRHDTVYWYQQGPGQDPQFLISFYEKMQSDKGSIPDRFSAQQFSDYHSELNMSSLELGDSALYFCASSSSGITDTQYFGPGTRLTVL.

This clonotype was found a few times. The genes are TRBV27 and TRBJ1-2, with D unresolved. CDR3 length equals 12 residues. V was cut by 10 bases and J by 3 bases, with 12 bases left in between. Per germline, CDR1 MNHEY and CDR2 SMNVEV (reference sequence). CDR3 coding DNA: TGTGCCACTATGACAATAGACTATGGCTACACCTTC. Protein sequence: CATMTIDYGYTF.

This clonotype was observed a handful of times. The chain uses TRBV6-2 or TRBV6-3 and TRBJ1-2; D unresolved. Trimming left V 3 bases short and J 6 bases short, with 11 bases between. Germline assignment: CDR1 MNHEY and CDR2 SVGEGT. This CDR3 is built from 13 residues. The CDR3 DNA follows: TGTGCCAGCAGTTATTTCCGGGGTGATGGCTACACCTTC. Protein sequence: CASSYFRGDGYTF.

This clonotype was counted a few times. V and J are TRBV29-1 and TRBJ2-5, with 9 bases lining up with TRBD1. From germline, CDR1 is SQVTM and CDR2 ANQGSEA. Germline trimming cut 4 bases from V and 5 bases from J; bases unmatched to any gene: 2. CDR3 size: 12 residues. CDR3 in DNA: TGCAGCGTTGGGGACAGGGACGAGACCCAGTACTTC. This translates into CSVGDRDETQYF. Using reference TRBV29-1 and TRBJ2-5 for the parts outside the CDR3, the full variable domain is SAVISQKPSRDICQRGTSLTIQCQVDSQVTMMFWYRQQPGQSLTLIATANQGSEATYESGFVIDKFPISRPNLTFSTLTVSNMSPEDSSIYLCSVGDRDETQYFGPGTRLLVL.

The chain is built from TRBV5-1 and TRBJ1-1; 9 nucleotides align to TRBD1. Germline V gene sequence: CDR1 SGHRS, CDR2 YFSETQ. Trimming took 7 bases from V and 4 from J; bases not matched to a gene: 8. This CDR3 comprises 14 residues. The CDR3 spells CASGRGQGSTEAFF. CDR3 in DNA: TGCGCCAGCGGTAGGGGACAGGGAAGCACTGAAGCTTTCTTT.